This note documents a single T cell receptor beta chain sequence. What it binds is not known. This specimen belongs to a study of OX40 agonist ivuxolimab in advanced cancers. About the research overall: Under the entry rules, prior anti-PD-1, anti-PD-L1 or anti-CTLA-4 therapy was allowed, and about 38% had some. Study observations and caveats: Average numbers of expanded clones were greater in CD8+ T cells than in CD4+.

Profiling relied on immunoSEQ multiplex PCR, and the TCRdb table lists in-frame clones only, not all of them. The table records approximately 50,000 clones, roughly nine tenths of them present only once. The CDR3 loop spans 15 amino acids. V shed 0 bases and J 10 bases; nucleotides not matched to a gene: 4. CDR1 is MGHRA, CDR2 YSYEKL, per germline. The sequence was obtained from an adult with an advanced solid tumor such as melanoma, head and neck, liver or kidney cancer. The material sequenced was CD4+ or CD8+ T cells sorted from blood, taken in a trial of the OX40 agonist ivuxolimab. The gene calls are TRBV4-1 and TRBJ1-6; 9 positions agree with TRBD1. The CDR3 region has the DNA TGCGCCAGCAGCCAAGATGGGACAGGGAACTCACCCCTCCACTTT. It yields the protein CASSQDGTGNSPLHF.